Reported below is one T cell receptor (beta chain). There are many counts of this clonotype. Its recognized antigen is unknown. Base qualities were left out, and no much larger clone turns up one base away. For repertoire sequencing, the TCR beta CDR3 regions were amplified from RNA transcripts. The first round was an RT-PCR using HTBI primers with the Qiagen OneStep RT-PCR kit, and this first round was followed by a second-round multiplex PCR, then size selection and purification. Libraries were sequenced paired-end with 100 bp reads on an Illumina HiSeq2000. From the authors' description of their analysis: SOAPnuke was used to process the reads, removing any read that contained adapters or uncalled bases, had a mean Phred below 15, or lacked an exact match to the constant primer or identifier. COPE v1.2.5 was used to merge high-quality paired reads. Each unique nucleotide sequence was treated as a clonotype, and MiTCR v1.1 was used to align the clonotypes to the IMGT TRB V, D and J references. Only V-J combinations with frequency above 0.0001 were analysed, covering about 99% of repertoires. For each V-J combination, a TCR clonal expansion and chaos score was defined as F50 clonal expansion divided by the chaos observed in the TCRdist matrix. Welch's t-statistics and random forest were used to narrow the features down to approximately 13 V-J combinations, which were then fed into a naive Bayes classifier. Thyroid-blood repertoire similarity was quantified with the Morisita-Horn index. TCRdb's own reprocessing of the public reads used fastp at Q25 and MiXCR and kept productive beta chains. Rows with a matching CDR3 protein are joined into one entry that keeps the most common DNA and genes. The V and J calls, along with clone size, are taken from TCRdb and not from the paper's own processing. Counted in this sample were some 370,000 distinct CDR3 sequences; 17% of them appeared once. The ten largest clones add up to 2.4% of the sample.

A patient counted as having stable hyperthyroidism if there was no progression to ophthalmopathy within 18 months of follow-up. Hyperthyroidism patients were newly diagnosed, were aged 18 to 65 years, and had a disease duration under 2 months. Patients with other autoimmune diseases, uncontrolled infections, pregnancy or lactation were excluded from the study. Clinical symptoms, serum thyroxine, TRAb, thyroid ultrasound and orbital computed tomography were used for diagnosis. Ficoll-Paque density gradient centrifugation was used to isolate PBMCs from about 10 ml of fresh peripheral blood. Trizol reagent was used to extract the total RNA, and its quality was then checked on an Agilent 2100 Bioanalyzer. This entry is derived from a study of Graves' ophthalmopathy and Graves' hyperthyroidism (dated by TCRdb to the late 2010s). Study-wide context: Peripheral blood samples were taken at the time of initial diagnosis, before any treatment was given. An independent validation cohort comprised under 20 hyperthyroidism patients and about 16 patients who later progressed from hyperthyroidism to ophthalmopathy. Following sampling, methimazole starting at 30 mg daily was administered to hyperthyroidism patients, and high-dose intravenous methylprednisolone was administered to ophthalmopathy patients. To explore V-J signatures that distinguish ophthalmopathy from hyperthyroidism, a discovery set of under 110 patients was enrolled, made up of around 40 with ophthalmopathy and 57 with stable hyperthyroidism. In total, 135 blood samples were TCR-sequenced: approximately 42 ophthalmopathy, some 80 hyperthyroidism and about 17 hyperthyroidism-to-ophthalmopathy patients. In a handful of hyperthyroidism patients, the T-cell repertoire of thyroid tissue was compared with the T-cell repertoire of blood. The study used signatures of the TCR beta repertoire to tell Graves' ophthalmopathy apart from Graves' hyperthyroidism and to predict which patients would progress to ophthalmopathy.

The CDR3 starts with the cysteine, ends with the phenylalanine, and has 13 residues. Just CDR3 DNA is preserved here, 39 bases in frame from base 1. As encoded in the germline V gene (reference sequence), CDR1 is DFQATT while CDR2 is SNEGSKA. V lost 3 bases and J lost 2 bases; the stretch between them is 5 bases long. Study-level results and caveats: The 13-signature model separated ophthalmopathy from stable hyperthyroidism with approximately 88% sensitivity and approximately 83% specificity in cross-validation, and 80%/75% in the test set. In validation, the model predicted ophthalmopathy progression with about 70% sensitivity and approximately 78% specificity; 12 predicted patients were CT-confirmed with GO in a median of approximately 6.5 months. Most expanded thyroid clonotypes with frequency above 0.001 were also detected in blood, suggesting blood repertoires may reflect the thyroid immune response. Sample size was not predetermined statistically, and investigators were not blinded to group allocation.

The sequence was obtained from an adult woman with stable Graves' hyperthyroidism. Source material: peripheral blood. The chain links TRBV20-1 with TRBJ2-6; confidence is insufficient to name the D gene. The DNA sequence follows: TGCAGTGCTAGCCATGCTGGGGCCAACGTCCTGACTTTC. Protein translation: CSASHAGANVLTF.